These 8 T cell receptor beta chains were sequenced from one sample in a study of cytomegalovirus exposure and HLA in healthy donors. Primers for the PCR totalled 60 Vbeta and 13 Jbeta. Clones were sequenced by immunoSEQ multiplex PCR, and TCRdb holds only the in-frame ones, with some missing. The sample records around 100,000 clones, about 79% being singletons. The sequenced sample consisted of PBMCs. The receptors were sampled from a woman under 30 in good health and CMV-seronegative.

The J gene is TRBJ1-2, the V gene TRBV9; a possible D gene is TRBD1 (5 bases). The CDR3 contains 14 residues. The V gene lost 0 bases and the J gene lost 0 bases, with 6 bases spanning the gap. Germline CDR1 SGDLS, CDR2 YYNGEE. The CDR3 coding sequence is TGTGCCAGCAGCGTAGAAGGGGCTAACTATGGCTACACCTTC. It translates to CASSVEGANYGYTF.

The V call is TRBV5-4, the J call TRBJ2-2; possible D gene TRBD1, 6 bases. The V end was cut by 0 bases, the J end by 1 base, with 16 bases between. The CDR3 is 18 residues long. CDR1 is SGHNT and CDR2 is YYREEE in the germline V gene (reference sequence). The CDR3 DNA sequence: TGTGCCAGCAGCTTGGGGCCGGGACACCCGTTGAACACCGGGGAGCTGTTTTTT. Translated: CASSLGPGHPLNTGELFF.

The CDR3 DNA sequence: TGTGCCAGCAGCTCCCCGGATGGCTACACCTTC. Encoded protein: CASSSPDGYTF. This chain connects TRBV7-9 to TRBJ1-2; unclear D gene. V was pared by 4 bases and J by 6 bases, with 6 bases between. CDR3 size: 11 residues. CDR1 and CDR2 from the germline V gene are SEHNR and FQNEAQ (reference sequence). The whole variable domain, filled in from reference TRBV7-9 and TRBJ1-2, reads DTGVSQNPRHKITKRGQNVTFRCDPISEHNRLYWYRQTLGQGPEFLTYFQNEAQLEKSRLLSDRFSAERPKGSFSTLEIQRTEQGDSAMYLCASSSPDGYTFGSGTRLTVV.

The chain couples TRBV5-4 to TRBJ1-1; a possible D gene is TRBD1 (6 bases). CDR3 length: 13 residues. Trimming took off 3 bases at V and 1 base at J, with 7 bases between the two ends. Germline CDR1 and CDR2: SGHNT and YYREEE (reference sequence). This CDR3 is CASSSQGNTEAFF. The DNA for the CDR3 is TGTGCCAGCAGCTCACAGGGGAACACTGAAGCTTTCTTT.

The chain has TRBV5-6 and TRBJ1-2; D is uncertain. Looked up from germline, CDR1 is SGHDT and CDR2 is YYEEEE. The CDR3 covers 15 residues. The V gene lost 0 bases and the J gene lost 4 bases, with 13 bases spanning the gap. Written as DNA, the CDR3 is TGTGCCAGCAGCTTGGGCCAGCGCTTATCCTATGGCTACACCTTC. Its translation: CASSLGQRLSYGYTF. Variable domain in full (rest from reference TRBV5-6 and TRBJ1-2): DAGVTQSPTHLIKTRGQQVTLRCSPKSGHDTVSWYQQALGQGPQFIFQYYEEEERQRGNFPDRFSGHQFPNYSSELNVNALLLGDSALYLCASSLGQRLSYGYTFGSGTRLTVV.

The CDR3 nucleotides are TGTGCCAGCAGCCGAAGCGACGGGTCGAGAGGCTACACCTTC. It yields the protein CASSRSDGSRGYTF. This chain connects TRBV27 to TRBJ1-2; D remains unclear. In germline, CDR1 is MNHEY, CDR2 SMNVEV (reference sequence). V was trimmed by 6 bases and J by 8 bases, leaving 19 bases between them. The CDR3 is 14 amino acids.

In its sample, this clone was seen once. The CDR3 DNA follows: TGTGCCAGCAGCTTAATGGCTAGCGGGGTCCACAATGAGCAGTTCTTC. As protein: CASSLMASGVHNEQFF. The rearrangement uses TRBV7-6 and TRBJ2-1; 9 positions agree with TRBD2. This CDR3 has 16 residues. Germline trimming cut 2 bases from V and 5 bases from J; bases unmatched to any gene: 7. The germline V gene encodes CDR1 SGHVS and CDR2 FNYEAQ.

The chain employs TRBV2 and TRBJ1-5; 8 bases are shared with TRBD1. In germline, CDR1 is SNHLY, CDR2 FYNNEI. This CDR3 has 16 amino acids. V gave up 4 bases and J gave up 6 bases; unmatched junction bases: 11. CDR3 sequence reads: CASSVAGGLGRQPQHF. The CDR3 DNA sequence: TGTGCCAGCAGTGTGGCAGGGGGCTTGGGTCGTCAGCCCCAGCATTTT.